What follows is one TCR beta chain and its context. No antigen is known for it. These data originate in a study of CD8 T cells in ankylosing spondylitis. TCRdb called the 5' RACE reads again in MiXCR, with one record for every CDR3 protein. The sample records some 250,000 distinct CDR3 sequences, 20% to 30% being singletons. Study results and caveats: For ankylosing spondylitis blood, a TCR beta motif of 8 or 9 highly homologous variants appeared characteristic. Significant enrichment of disease-linked clones was reported in matched ankylosing spondylitis synovial fluid.

The source material was blood, either unsorted or a sorted T cell fraction (not recorded which). The receptor was isolated from a male donor with ankylosing spondylitis or in good health (not recorded which).

The CDR3 DNA reads TGCAGTGCTAGATCCCCGGGACAGGGGACGGGTACGCAGTATTTT. This gives the protein CSARSPGQGTGTQYF. V is TRBV20-1 and J is TRBJ2-3; 10 bases agree with TRBD1. Per germline, CDR1 DFQATT and CDR2 SNEGSKA (reference sequence). Germline trimming cut 2 bases from V and 8 bases from J; bases unmatched to any gene: 10. CDR3 length: 15 amino acids.